Below, 21 T cell receptor beta chains from the same sample are listed, as sequenced in a study of blood T cell repertoires in COVID-19. Profiled with immunoSEQ multiplex PCR; TCRdb holds only in-frame clones, not every one. The sample carries approximately 87,000 clones, more than 85% recorded once. Material: peripheral blood. The receptors were sampled from an older man with active or convalescent COVID-19.

The chain links TRBV27 to TRBJ2-3, with 15 bases that match TRBD2. V lost 2 bases, J lost 9 bases, and 3 bases stayed unmatched. The germline CDR1 and CDR2 sequences are MNHEY and SMNVEV (reference sequence). CDR3 size: 15 residues. CDR3 nucleotide sequence: TGTGCCAGCAGTTTAGGACTAGCGGGAGGGTGGACGCAGTATTTT. Its protein is CASSLGLAGGWTQYF.

This chain uses TRBV11-2 with TRBJ2-1, with D unresolved. Germline V lookup: CDR1 SGHAT, CDR2 FQNNGV. There are 14 residues in the CDR3. V shed 2 bases and J shed 6 bases, with 11 bases lying between them. CDR3 nucleotides: TGTGCCAGCAGCTTACTCTTCGTCCGCAATGAGCAGTTCTTC. This gives the protein CASSLLFVRNEQFF.

The chain carries TRBV9 and TRBJ2-3, with TRBD1 identical over 7 bases. This CDR3 contains 15 residues. The J segment lost 6 bases and the V segment lost 4 bases, leaving 11 bases of the junction unmatched. The V gene's germline CDR1 is SGDLS and CDR2 YYNGEE. This CDR3 is CASSPRQGYGDTQYF. The DNA for the CDR3 is TGTGCCAGCAGCCCCCGACAGGGATATGGCGATACGCAGTATTTT. Based on the CDR3 plus reference TRBV9 and TRBJ2-3, the full variable domain is DSGVTQTPKHLITATGQRVTLRCSPRSGDLSVYWYQQSLDQGLQFLIQYYNGEERAKGNILERFSAQQFPDLHSELNLSSLELGDSALYFCASSPRQGYGDTQYFGPGTRLTVL.

The CDR3 spells CASSLLGGSENEQYF. The CDR3 DNA sequence: TGTGCCAGCAGTTTACTCGGCGGGAGCGAAAACGAGCAGTACTTC. The genes are TRBV27 and TRBJ2-7, with 7 bases fitting TRBD2. Per germline, CDR1 MNHEY and CDR2 SMNVEV (reference sequence). V gave up 2 bases and J gave up 5 bases; unmatched junction bases: 9. This CDR3 has 15 residues.

The V call is TRBV7-2, the J call TRBJ1-3; 8 bases line up with TRBD1. V dropped 2 bases and J dropped 3; count of bases not matched to a gene: 6. The CDR3 has 16 amino acids. Germline assignment: CDR1 SGHTA and CDR2 FQGNSA. CDR3 sequence: CASSLLGQGVGNTIYF. The CDR3 coding sequence is TGTGCCAGCAGCTTACTCGGACAGGGAGTTGGAAACACCATATATTTT. The full variable domain, rest sourced from reference TRBV7-2 and TRBJ1-3, is GAGVSQSPSNKVTEKGKDVELRCDPISGHTALYWYRQSLGQGLEFLIYFQGNSAPDKSGLPSDRFSAERTGGSVSTLTIQRTQQEDSAVYLCASSLLGQGVGNTIYFGEGSWLTVV.

This rearrangement joins TRBV9 to TRBJ1-1, with 8 bases aligning to TRBD1. The germline CDR1 and CDR2 sequences are SGDLS and YYNGEE. This CDR3 region has 15 residues. V shed 4 bases and J 5 bases; nucleotides not matched to a gene: 10. The CDR3 spells CASSLRTGRGTEAFF. CDR3 in DNA: TGTGCCAGCAGCCTACGGACAGGGCGAGGAACTGAAGCTTTCTTT.

V usage is TRBV27 and J usage is TRBJ2-7; TRBD2 matches at 11 bases. This CDR3 has 17 residues. J was trimmed by 3 bases and V by 4 bases; bases with no gene match: 11. In germline, CDR1 is MNHEY, CDR2 SMNVEV (reference sequence). The CDR3 coding sequence is TGTGCCAGCAGTTCCGGGACTAGCGGAAGGAGGAGCTACGAGCAGTACTTC. This encodes CASSSGTSGRRSYEQYF.

V and J are TRBV7-2 and TRBJ2-6, with D perhaps matching TRBD1 (5 bases). With 4 bases removed from V and 0 bases from J, the gap between germline ends came to 16 bases. CDR3 size: 18 residues. CDR1 is SGHTA and CDR2 is FQGNSA in the germline V gene. The CDR3 DNA reads TGTGCCAGCAGCTCGATAACCCGACAGTACTCTGGGGCCAACGTCCTGACTTTC. Protein product: CASSSITRQYSGANVLTF.

The chain employs TRBV19 and TRBJ1-2; the match to TRBD1 covers 8 bases. V shed 7 bases and J 2 bases; nucleotides not matched to a gene: 9. CDR3 size: 15 residues. CDR1 is LNHDA and CDR2 is SQIVND in the germline V gene (reference sequence). The CDR3, as DNA: TGTGCCAGTACCCCAGGGGGCGGTTTCAACTATGGCTACACCTTC. Its translation is CASTPGGGFNYGYTF.

The chain carries TRBV3-1 (or the pseudogene TRBV3-2) and TRBJ2-1; tentatively, D is TRBD2 (5 bases). This CDR3 has 16 amino acids. V was trimmed by 4 bases and J by 0 bases, leaving 13 bases between them. CDR1 LGHDT and CDR2 YNNKEL come from the germline V gene (reference sequence). The CDR3 reads CASSRRLAHSYNEQFF. The DNA of the CDR3 is TGTGCCAGCAGCCGGAGGCTAGCCCACTCCTACAATGAGCAGTTCTTC.

This chain links TRBV2 with TRBJ1-2; D gene ambiguous. V was pared by 6 bases and J by 4 bases, with 18 bases between. CDR3 length: 15 amino acids. Germline V gene data show CDR1 as SNHLY and CDR2 as FYNNEI. CDR3 coding DNA: TGTGCCAGCAGAAGAACCGTCGCGGCCAGCTATGGCTACACCTTC. It encodes CASRRTVAASYGYTF.

The chain couples TRBV11-2 to TRBJ2-1; 7 nucleotides line up with TRBD2. This CDR3 contains 13 residues. The germline CDR1 and CDR2 sequences are SGHAT and FQNNGV. The V gene end was trimmed by 1 base and the J gene end by 7 bases; junction bases not matched to a gene: 1. The CDR3 here is CASSLVGGNEQFF. In nucleotides, the CDR3 is TGTGCCAGCAGCTTAGTCGGGGGGAATGAGCAGTTCTTC.

The rearrangement uses TRBV5-1 and TRBJ2-1; possibly TRBD2 for D (6 bases). The V gene lost 2 bases and the J gene lost 7 bases, with 16 bases spanning the gap. The length of the CDR3 is 15 residues. Looked up from germline, CDR1 is SGHRS and CDR2 is YFSETQ. CDR3 residues: CASSFGGTTLNEQFF. The CDR3 nucleotides are TGCGCCAGCAGCTTCGGAGGGACCACGCTTAATGAGCAGTTCTTC.

The V gene is TRBV6-5, the J gene TRBJ2-1; the match to TRBD1 covers 9 bases. The ends lost 6 bases at V and 12 bases at J; junction bases unmatched: 12. Germline CDR1 and CDR2: MNHEY and SVGAGI. The CDR3 consists of 14 residues. The CDR3 is CASRPGTGLWGQFF. The CDR3 bases are TGTGCCAGCAGGCCAGGGACAGGGTTGTGGGGGCAGTTCTTC.

The chain uses TRBV7-2 and TRBJ1-2; 10 bases match TRBD1. Losses at the gene ends were 5 bases for V and 8 bases for J; bases not matched to a gene: 8. The V gene's germline CDR1 is SGHTA and CDR2 FQGNSA. The CDR3 runs 14 residues. CDR3 residues: CASSVPGQGYGYTF. CDR3 DNA: TGTGCCAGCAGCGTCCCGGGACAGGGGTACGGCTACACCTTC.

The chain recombines TRBV19 with TRBJ2-3; tentatively, D is TRBD1 (5 bases). With 5 bases removed from V and 3 bases from J, the gap between germline ends came to 9 bases. Germline values: CDR1 LNHDA, CDR2 SQIVND (reference sequence). The CDR3 is 13 amino acids. DNA of the CDR3: TGTGCCAGTAGTTCGGCAGGGACAGATACGCAGTATTTT. It specifies CASSSAGTDTQYF.

This chain joins TRBV27 and TRBJ2-3; the D gene is possibly TRBD2 (6 bases). The V and J ends lost 8 bases and 8 bases respectively, with 20 bases between them. CDR1 is MNHEY, CDR2 SMNVEV, per germline (reference sequence). The CDR3 totals 14 residues. The DNA for the CDR3 is TGTGCCAGCCGACGACCCGGACGGGGAGGTACGCAGTATTTT. Its translation is CASRRPGRGGTQYF.

The chain is built from TRBV4-2 and TRBJ2-2, with 7 positions matching TRBD2. The V and J ends lost 3 bases and 0 bases, in that order; junction bases with no gene match: 1. Germline V gene data show CDR1 as LGHNA and CDR2 as YNFKEQ. This CDR3 is built from 15 residues. The CDR3: CASSHAGANTGELFF. The CDR3 nucleotides read TGTGCCAGCAGCCATGCGGGGGCGAACACCGGGGAGCTGTTTTTT.

This chain connects TRBV11-2 to TRBJ1-1; TRBD1 agrees at 7 bases. The CDR3 runs to 18 residues. Germline CDR1 is SGHAT and CDR2 is FQNNGV. The V gene end was trimmed by 1 base and the J gene end by 0 bases; junction bases not matched to a gene: 11. CDR3 amino acids: CASSLGNRGILMNTEAFF. DNA of the CDR3: TGTGCCAGCAGCTTAGGGAACAGGGGTATACTAATGAACACTGAAGCTTTCTTT. Together with reference TRBV11-2 and TRBJ1-1, the CDR3 gives the full variable domain: EAGVAQSPRYKIIEKRQSVAFWCNPISGHATLYWYQQILGQGPKLLIQFQNNGVVDDSQLPKDRFSAERLKGVDSTLKIQPAKLEDSAVYLCASSLGNRGILMNTEAFFGQGTRLTVV.

The chain employs TRBV2 and TRBJ2-1; tentatively, D is TRBD2 (6 bases). The germline V gene has CDR1 SNHLY and CDR2 FYNNEI. With 8 bases removed from V and 8 bases from J, the gap between germline ends came to 16 bases. The CDR3 consists of 13 residues. CDR3 region: CASQTGVWDEQFF. DNA of the CDR3: TGTGCCAGCCAGACGGGGGTCTGGGATGAGCAGTTCTTC. Full variable domain (remainder filled in from reference TRBV2 and TRBJ2-1): EPEVTQTPSHQVTQMGQEVILRCVPISNHLYFYWYRQILGQKVEFLVSFYNNEISEKSEIFDDQFSVERPDGSNFTLKIRSTKLEDSAMYFCASQTGVWDEQFFGPGTRLTVL.

The chain has TRBV4-2 and TRBJ2-3, with 7 bases lining up with TRBD2. The germline CDR1 and CDR2 sequences are LGHNA and YNFKEQ. This CDR3 contains 15 residues. The J segment lost 0 bases and the V segment lost 4 bases, leaving 4 bases of the junction unmatched. CDR3 bases: TGTGCCAGCAGCCGAGGACTAGGTAGCACAGATACGCAGTATTTT. Protein sequence: CASSRGLGSTDTQYF.